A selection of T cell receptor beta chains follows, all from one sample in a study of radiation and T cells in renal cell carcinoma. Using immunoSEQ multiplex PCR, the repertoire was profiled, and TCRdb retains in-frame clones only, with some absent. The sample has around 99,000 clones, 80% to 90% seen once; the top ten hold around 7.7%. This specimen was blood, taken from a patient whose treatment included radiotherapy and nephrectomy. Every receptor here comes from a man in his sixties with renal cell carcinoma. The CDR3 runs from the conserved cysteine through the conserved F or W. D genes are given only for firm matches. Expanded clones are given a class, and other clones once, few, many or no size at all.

CDR3nt: TGTGCCAGCAGTGAATGGACAGGGGGCGCAACGACTGAAGCTTTCTTT
CDR3aa: CASSEWTGGATTEAFF
j_gene: TRBJ1-1
v_gene: TRBV25-1
d_gene: TRBD1
abundance: -

CDR3nt: TGTGCCAGCAGCCAATCGTTGAGTCTTGGCAATCAGCCCCAGCATTTT
CDR3aa: CASSQSLSLGNQPQHF
j_gene: TRBJ1-5
v_gene: TRBV16
d_gene: -
abundance: few

CDR3nt: TGTGCCAGCAGTTACCGGCGCCGGGACAGCCAAGAGACCCAGTACTTC
CDR3aa: CASSYRRRDSQETQYF
j_gene: TRBJ2-5
v_gene: TRBV6-6
d_gene: TRBD1
abundance: -

CDR3nt: TGTGCCAGCAGCTTAGACTCCGGGAGGGAGACCCAGTACTTC
CDR3aa: CASSLDSGRETQYF
j_gene: TRBJ2-5
v_gene: TRBV7-2
d_gene: TRBD2
abundance: once

CDR3nt: TGTGCCAGTAGTATATCCGGAGGACGTCACAATGAGCAGTTCTTC
CDR3aa: CASSISGGRHNEQFF
j_gene: TRBJ2-1
v_gene: TRBV19
d_gene: -
abundance: once

CDR3nt: TGTGCCAGCAGTGTAGAAGGGCCAACCGGGGAGCTGTTTTTT
CDR3aa: CASSVEGPTGELFF
j_gene: TRBJ2-2
v_gene: TRBV6-4
d_gene: -
abundance: many

CDR3nt: TGCGCCAGCAGCCCGATCGGGGTTTACGAGCAGTACTTC
CDR3aa: CASSPIGVYEQYF
j_gene: TRBJ2-7
v_gene: TRBV4-1
d_gene: -
abundance: many

CDR3nt: TGTGCCAGTAGACTAGCGGGGGTAGCTGGCACAGATACGCAGTATTTT
CDR3aa: CASRLAGVAGTDTQYF
j_gene: TRBJ2-3
v_gene: TRBV19
d_gene: TRBD2
abundance: -

CDR3nt: TGTGCCAGCAGCTTGGGGCGTAGCGCCAACAATGAGCAGTTCTTC
CDR3aa: CASSLGRSANNEQFF
j_gene: TRBJ2-1
v_gene: TRBV5-5
d_gene: -
abundance: few

CDR3nt: TGTGCCAGCAGCTTGTCCGGGAGCTATAGTGAGCAGTTCTTC
CDR3aa: CASSLSGSYSEQFF
j_gene: TRBJ2-1
v_gene: TRBV5-4
d_gene: -
abundance: few

CDR3nt: TGTGCCACCGGGACAGGCCTTGATGAAAAACTGTTTTTT
CDR3aa: CATGTGLDEKLFF
j_gene: TRBJ1-4
v_gene: TRBV6-1
d_gene: TRBD1
abundance: -

CDR3nt: TGTGCCAGCAGCCCGGGTCCTAGCCCAGAGGGGGGAGAGACCCAGTACTTC
CDR3aa: CASSPGPSPEGGETQYF
j_gene: TRBJ2-5
v_gene: TRBV5-4
d_gene: -
abundance: -

CDR3nt: TGTGCCAGCAGTAGTTTGACAGGGGGCGCGAACACCGGGGAGCTGTTTTTT
CDR3aa: CASSSLTGGANTGELFF
j_gene: TRBJ2-2
v_gene: TRBV2
d_gene: TRBD1
abundance: -

CDR3nt: TGTGCCACCTCGACCGGGACAGGGGGGACCATCTTAAGGAATGAGCAGTTCTTC
CDR3aa: CATSTGTGGTILRNEQFF
j_gene: TRBJ2-1
v_gene: TRBV19
d_gene: TRBD1
abundance: -

CDR3nt: TGTGCCAGCAGCTTGGACTTATCGTCCGGGGAGCTGTTTTTT
CDR3aa: CASSLDLSSGELFF
j_gene: TRBJ2-2
v_gene: TRBV7-3
d_gene: -
abundance: -

CDR3nt: TGTGCCACCAGCAGAGGTTCGGACAGGAGTGGGAACACTGAAGCTTTCTTT
CDR3aa: CATSRGSDRSGNTEAFF
j_gene: TRBJ1-1
v_gene: TRBV15
d_gene: TRBD1
abundance: -

CDR3nt: TGCGCCAGCAGCCGGTCTGGGGCAGGGGCTAAGTCGAGGTGGGCTGAAGCTTTCTTT
CDR3aa: CASSRSGAGAKSRWAEAFF
j_gene: TRBJ1-1
v_gene: TRBV4-1
d_gene: -
abundance: once

CDR3nt: TGTGCCAGCAGTTACCAGGGGTACAATGAGCAGTTCTTC
CDR3aa: CASSYQGYNEQFF
j_gene: TRBJ2-1
v_gene: TRBV6-6
d_gene: -
abundance: -

CDR3nt: TGTGCCAGCAGCCCAAAGGTGGGGGAGGATGAAAAACTGTTTTTT
CDR3aa: CASSPKVGEDEKLFF
j_gene: TRBJ1-4
v_gene: TRBV4-2
d_gene: -
abundance: -

CDR3nt: TGCGCCAGCAGCCAACTCGACAGGGGCGTCAACCACGAGCAGTACTTC
CDR3aa: CASSQLDRGVNHEQYF
j_gene: TRBJ2-7
v_gene: TRBV5-1
d_gene: TRBD1
abundance: -

CDR3nt: TGTGCCAGCAGTGCGTTGGGGATCGGTGAAAAACTGTTTTTT
CDR3aa: CASSALGIGEKLFF
j_gene: TRBJ1-4
v_gene: TRBV2
d_gene: -
abundance: -

CDR3nt: TGTGCCATCAGTGAGTCCCAGGCTAATCAGCCCCAGCATTTT
CDR3aa: CAISESQANQPQHF
j_gene: TRBJ1-5
v_gene: TRBV10-3
d_gene: -
abundance: -

CDR3nt: TGTGCCAGCAGGGGTGACAGATATGGTGAAAACACCATATATTTT
CDR3aa: CASRGDRYGENTIYF
j_gene: TRBJ1-3
v_gene: TRBV25-1
d_gene: -
abundance: -

CDR3nt: TGTGCCAGTAGGGGCGAAAGGGACAGTACTAACACTGAAGCTTTCTTT
CDR3aa: CASRGERDSTNTEAFF
j_gene: TRBJ1-1
v_gene: TRBV19
d_gene: TRBD1
abundance: -

CDR3nt: TGTGCCAGCAGCGTACGGACTACTGGCGGGGAGCTGTTTTTT
CDR3aa: CASSVRTTGGELFF
j_gene: TRBJ2-2
v_gene: TRBV11-3
d_gene: -
abundance: -

CDR3nt: TGCGCCAGCAGCTTGGAAGGGGGCGAGGTGGGAGAGCAGTACTTC
CDR3aa: CASSLEGGEVGEQYF
j_gene: TRBJ2-7
v_gene: TRBV5-1
d_gene: TRBD1
abundance: -

CDR3nt: TGTGCCAGCAGCCCAACGACAGGATTCGACTATGGCTACACCTTC
CDR3aa: CASSPTTGFDYGYTF
j_gene: TRBJ1-2
v_gene: TRBV9
d_gene: -
abundance: -

CDR3nt: TGCGCCAGCAGCTTGACAGGGACTAGCGGGAACCTTGGGGATACGCAGTATTTT
CDR3aa: CASSLTGTSGNLGDTQYF
j_gene: TRBJ2-3
v_gene: TRBV5-1
d_gene: TRBD2
abundance: -

CDR3nt: TGTGCCAGCGGCACAGGGGTCATAAGCACTGAAGCTTTCTTT
CDR3aa: CASGTGVISTEAFF
j_gene: TRBJ1-1
v_gene: TRBV28
d_gene: TRBD1
abundance: -

CDR3nt: TGTGCCAGCAGTCCCTGGGGTAGCGGGGAGAGGTCAGATACGCAGTATTTT
CDR3aa: CASSPWGSGERSDTQYF
j_gene: TRBJ2-3
v_gene: TRBV28
d_gene: TRBD2
abundance: -

CDR3nt: TGTGCCAGCTCACCACCGGGACAGGGGACAGATACGCAGTATTTT
CDR3aa: CASSPPGQGTDTQYF
j_gene: TRBJ2-3
v_gene: TRBV18
d_gene: TRBD1
abundance: -

CDR3nt: TGTGCCAGCAGTTTAGGCAGGAACTATGGCTACACCTTC
CDR3aa: CASSLGRNYGYTF
j_gene: TRBJ1-2
v_gene: TRBV28
d_gene: -
abundance: -

CDR3nt: TGTGCCAGTAGTACTCAAGCGGTAACCTACGAGCAGTACTTC
CDR3aa: CASSTQAVTYEQYF
j_gene: TRBJ2-7
v_gene: TRBV19
d_gene: -
abundance: -

CDR3nt: TGCGCCAGCAGGGTGACAGGGCAAGAGACCCAGTACTTC
CDR3aa: CASRVTGQETQYF
j_gene: TRBJ2-5
v_gene: TRBV5-1
d_gene: TRBD1
abundance: -

CDR3nt: TGTGCCAGCAGCCAAGAAGGGCTCGATACCTACGAGCAGTACTTC
CDR3aa: CASSQEGLDTYEQYF
j_gene: TRBJ2-7
v_gene: TRBV4-2
d_gene: -
abundance: -

CDR3nt: TGTGCCAGCAGTTACCGCGGGAGTCCGGGTTACAATGAGCAGTTCTTC
CDR3aa: CASSYRGSPGYNEQFF
j_gene: TRBJ2-1
v_gene: TRBV6-5
d_gene: TRBD2
abundance: few

CDR3nt: TGTGCCTGGTCCCCGGCTAGCGGGGGCCTAGGGCAGTACTTC
CDR3aa: CAWSPASGGLGQYF
j_gene: TRBJ2-7
v_gene: TRBV30
d_gene: TRBD2
abundance: -

CDR3nt: TGCGCCAGCAGCCAGGGGACTAGCGGGAGTGCCGGGGAGCTGTTTTTT
CDR3aa: CASSQGTSGSAGELFF
j_gene: TRBJ2-2
v_gene: TRBV5-1
d_gene: TRBD2
abundance: -

CDR3nt: TGTGCCAGCAGTGGGGACGGGGAGACCCAGTACTTC
CDR3aa: CASSGDGETQYF
j_gene: TRBJ2-5
v_gene: TRBV7-3
d_gene: -
abundance: few

CDR3nt: TGTGCCAGCAGTTGGAGGCGGGAGGGAGCCTACGAGCAGTACTTC
CDR3aa: CASSWRREGAYEQYF
j_gene: TRBJ2-7
v_gene: TRBV27
d_gene: TRBD2
abundance: -

CDR3nt: TGTGCCAGCAGCTTAGGGGGACAGGAGACAGGTGGCTACACCTTC
CDR3aa: CASSLGGQETGGYTF
j_gene: TRBJ1-2
v_gene: TRBV7-2
d_gene: TRBD1
abundance: -

CDR3nt: TGTGCCACCAGCAAAGCGGGAGAAATCCACGAGCAGTACTTC
CDR3aa: CATSKAGEIHEQYF
j_gene: TRBJ2-7
v_gene: TRBV15
d_gene: TRBD2
abundance: -

CDR3nt: TGTGCCAGCAGCCCTCTTTGGGGGAGTGCAGATACGCAGTATTTT
CDR3aa: CASSPLWGSADTQYF
j_gene: TRBJ2-3
v_gene: TRBV7-8
d_gene: -
abundance: -

CDR3nt: TGTGCCTGGTCTGCTCTCGGGACAGGGGGGAACTATGGCTACACCTTC
CDR3aa: CAWSALGTGGNYGYTF
j_gene: TRBJ1-2
v_gene: TRBV30
d_gene: TRBD1
abundance: once

CDR3nt: TGTGCCAGCAGCTTAAATAGGGATCAGCCCCAGCATTTT
CDR3aa: CASSLNRDQPQHF
j_gene: TRBJ1-5
v_gene: TRBV7-9
d_gene: -
abundance: -

CDR3nt: TGTGCCAGCAGTTACGACAGGGGTCCCTACGAGCAGTACTTC
CDR3aa: CASSYDRGPYEQYF
j_gene: TRBJ2-7
v_gene: TRBV6-5
d_gene: TRBD1
abundance: -

CDR3nt: TGTGCCAGCAGCCGAGACAGGGAAAGATCCTACGAGCAGTACTTC
CDR3aa: CASSRDRERSYEQYF
j_gene: TRBJ2-7
v_gene: TRBV11-2
d_gene: TRBD1
abundance: -

CDR3nt: TGTGCCAGCAGCGCCTTACAGGGTGGATTTGGCTACACCTTC
CDR3aa: CASSALQGGFGYTF
j_gene: TRBJ1-2
v_gene: TRBV6-1
d_gene: -
abundance: -

CDR3nt: TGTGCCAGCAGCTTAGCCAGTCCCCTGGACTTCTCACTCACAGATACGCAGTATTTT
CDR3aa: CASSLASPLDFSLTDTQYF
j_gene: TRBJ2-3
v_gene: TRBV7-6
d_gene: -
abundance: -

CDR3nt: TGTGCCAGCAGCCAGGACAGAGCGAACACCGGGGAGCTGTTTTTT
CDR3aa: CASSQDRANTGELFF
j_gene: TRBJ2-2
v_gene: TRBV11-2
d_gene: -
abundance: -

CDR3nt: TGTGCCAGCAGCTCCTTGATGCCGGGACAGGGGTCATCCGGGGCCAACGTCCTGACTTTC
CDR3aa: CASSSLMPGQGSSGANVLTF
j_gene: TRBJ2-6
v_gene: TRBV7-8
d_gene: TRBD1
abundance: -

CDR3nt: TGTGCCAGCAGTTTCTGGGGGAGGCCCACAGATACGCAGTATTTT
CDR3aa: CASSFWGRPTDTQYF
j_gene: TRBJ2-3
v_gene: TRBV27
d_gene: -
abundance: -

CDR3nt: TGTGCCAGCAGCTTTGGGAGGGGCAGGGGGCGCACAGATACGCAGTATTTT
CDR3aa: CASSFGRGRGRTDTQYF
j_gene: TRBJ2-3
v_gene: TRBV5-4
d_gene: -
abundance: -

CDR3nt: TGTGCCAGCAGCGTTCCTAGCGGGGGCAATGAGCAGTTCTTC
CDR3aa: CASSVPSGGNEQFF
j_gene: TRBJ2-1
v_gene: TRBV9
d_gene: TRBD2
abundance: once